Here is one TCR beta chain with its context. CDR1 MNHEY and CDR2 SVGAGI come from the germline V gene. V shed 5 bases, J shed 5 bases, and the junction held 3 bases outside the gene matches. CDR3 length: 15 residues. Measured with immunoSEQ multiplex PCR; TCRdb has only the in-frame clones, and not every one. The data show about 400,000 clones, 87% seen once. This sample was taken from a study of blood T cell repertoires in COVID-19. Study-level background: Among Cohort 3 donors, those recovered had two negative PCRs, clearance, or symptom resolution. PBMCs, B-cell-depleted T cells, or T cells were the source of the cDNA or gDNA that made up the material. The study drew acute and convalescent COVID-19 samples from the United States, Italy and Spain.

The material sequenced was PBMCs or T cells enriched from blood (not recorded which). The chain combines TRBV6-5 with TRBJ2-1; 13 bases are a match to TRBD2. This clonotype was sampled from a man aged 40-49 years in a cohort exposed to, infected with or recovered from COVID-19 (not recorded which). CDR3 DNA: TGTGCCAGCAGTCTGGGACTAGCGGGAAACAATGAGCAGTTCTTC. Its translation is CASSLGLAGNNEQFF.